This TCR beta chain appears in the sequencing data of a study of Tregs in tolerant kidney transplant recipients. General observations from the study: Biological reproducibility was not directly addressed in this study. Tregs expanded with activated donor B cells seemed most donor-specific.

Note on this clone: Its antigen is undetermined.

The table came from immunoSEQ multiplex PCR; TCRdb's copy has only in-frame clones and leaves some out. The repertoire holds around 16,000 clones, with just over 90% as singletons. Sequences were obtained from CD8+ T cells from blood. This clonotype originated in a human donor in good health.

CDR3 region: CASSLEGPRGYTF. The CDR3 DNA sequence: TGTGCCAGCAGCTTAGAGGGACCGCGGGGCTACACCTTC. The chain joins TRBV7-9 to TRBJ1-2, with D possibly being TRBD1 (5 bases). CDR3 size: 13 residues. Trimming removed 1 base from V and 8 bases from J, with 11 bases in between. Per germline, CDR1 SEHNR and CDR2 FQNEAQ (reference sequence).